One and the same sample provided the 5 T cell receptor beta chains below, sequenced in a study of shared T cell receptors in the human thymus. The data were produced by immunoSEQ multiplex PCR, yet TCRdb's version contains in-frame clones alone and is incomplete. The repertoire holds almost 550,000 clones, around 82% seen once, with more than 0.01% in the top ten. These data were also reused for a study on human thymus T cells.

Material for sequencing was thymocytes. The source of these receptors is a boy under two years old with a congenital heart defect.

V and J are TRBV10-2 and TRBJ2-7; D call uncertain. Germline values: CDR1 WSHSY, CDR2 SAAADI. This CDR3 is built from 11 residues. Trimming took off 6 bases at V and 2 bases at J, with 5 bases between the two ends. The CDR3 DNA follows: TGCGCCAGCAGCCCAGCCTACGAGCAGTACTTC. This codes for CASSPAYEQYF.

This clone was recorded only once. This chain joins TRBV27 and TRBJ2-3; D might be TRBD2 (5 bases). Germline CDR1 MNHEY, CDR2 SMNVEV (reference sequence). Trimming cost V 3 bases and J 2 bases, with 9 bases left between them. The length of the CDR3 is 14 residues. This CDR3 reads CASSFSGPTDTQYF. CDR3 nucleotides: TGTGCCAGCAGTTTCAGCGGCCCCACAGATACGCAGTATTTT.

The chain couples TRBV25-1 to TRBJ1-6; a possible D gene is TRBD1 (6 bases). This CDR3 has 14 residues. V lost 8 bases to trimming and J lost 5 bases, with 13 bases between them. The germline gives CDR1 MGHDK, CDR2 SYGVNS. The CDR3 DNA reads TGTGCCAGCGGCCGGGACATGGATAATTCACCCCTCCACTTT. This sequence encodes CASGRDMDNSPLHF.

The chain recombines TRBV6-5 with TRBJ2-1; D uncertain. Trimming pared 0 bases from V and 6 bases from J, leaving 15 bases between. CDR3 length: 16 residues. Germline V CDR1 and CDR2: MNHEY, SVGAGI. DNA for the CDR3: TGTGCCAGCAGTTACTCTAGTGCGTCTATTACCAATGAGCAGTTCTTC. Translated, it gives CASSYSSASITNEQFF.

This rearrangement joins TRBV5-4 to TRBJ1-2, with 8 nucleotides matching TRBD1. From germline, CDR1 is SGHNT and CDR2 YYREEE (reference sequence). The CDR3 length is 14 residues. V shed 4 bases and J 8 bases; nucleotides not matched to a gene: 10. The CDR3, as DNA: TGTGCCAGCAGCATAACGACAGGGGTTGGCGGCTACACCTTC. Protein sequence: CASSITTGVGGYTF. The full variable domain, completed using reference TRBV5-4 and TRBJ1-2, is ETGVTQSPTHLIKTRGQQVTLRCSSQSGHNTVSWYQQALGQGPQFIFQYYREEENGRGNFPPRFSGLQFPNYSSELNVNALELDDSALYLCASSITTGVGGYTFGSGTRLTVV.